Below, one T cell receptor beta chain is given with its context. Its antigen is unidentified. Germline V gene data show CDR1 as LNHDA and CDR2 as SQIVND (reference sequence). This CDR3 region has 15 residues. V shed 5 bases and J 6 bases; nucleotides not matched to a gene: 8. The data belong to a study of OX40 agonist ivuxolimab in advanced cancers. Study-level information: Dosing consisted of intravenous ivuxolimab at 0.01 to 10 mg/kg every 2 weeks.

Sequencing used immunoSEQ multiplex PCR; TCRdb keeps in-frame clones, though not all of them. Of about 81,000 clones listed, around nine tenths are singletons. Study outcomes and limitations: Both blood CD4+ and CD8+ T cells showed clonal growth by week 6 at 0.1 to 3.0 mg/kg.

Blood got drawn at baseline, again on cycle 4 day 1, and then on cycle 7 day 1. The source material was CD4+ or CD8+ T cells sorted from blood, sampled in a trial of the OX40 agonist ivuxolimab. The receptor comes from an adult with an advanced solid tumor such as melanoma, head and neck, liver or kidney cancer. The V gene is TRBV19, the J gene TRBJ1-5, with 9 bases identical to TRBD1. The CDR3 coding sequence is TGTGCCAGTAGTGCCTACGGACAGGGGTTTCAGCCCCAGCATTTT. It yields the protein CASSAYGQGFQPQHF.